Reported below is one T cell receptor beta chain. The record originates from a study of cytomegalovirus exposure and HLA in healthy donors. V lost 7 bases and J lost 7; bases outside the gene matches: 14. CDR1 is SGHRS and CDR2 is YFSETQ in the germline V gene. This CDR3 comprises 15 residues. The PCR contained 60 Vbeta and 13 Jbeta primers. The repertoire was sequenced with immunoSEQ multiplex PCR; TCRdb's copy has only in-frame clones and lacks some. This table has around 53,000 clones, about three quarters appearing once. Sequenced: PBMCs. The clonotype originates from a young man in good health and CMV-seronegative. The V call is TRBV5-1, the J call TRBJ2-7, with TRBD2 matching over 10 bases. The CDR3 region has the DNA TGCGCCAGCGGGTTGGGTACTAGCGGGACGTCGGAGCAGTACTTC. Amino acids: CASGLGTSGTSEQYF.